This T cell receptor beta chain was observed in a study of metastatic and nonmetastatic thyroid tumors. Looking at the study overall: The authors compared repertoires across blood and tumor or nodule tissue from malignant and benign thyroid patients.

Per the original data handling: For papillary thyroid cancer, a distant-metastasis classifier was constructed from CDR3 differences observed across clinicopathological groups. TCRdb recomputed clones from the PCR reads via MiXCR. The V and J calls were determined by TCRdb, not by the authors. The sample carries about 14,000 clones, more than 3% recorded once. Study results and limitations: It was reportedly found that TCR beta diversity was significantly higher in malignant thyroid tumors than in benign nodules, a difference seen in both blood and tumor samples.

This CDR3 has 13 amino acids. Germline V gene data show CDR1 as MNHEY and CDR2 as SVGEGT. V gave up 0 bases and J gave up 3 bases, with 3 bases separating them. Nobody among the patients had been given any treatment before thyroid surgery. This clone was found a few times. What it binds is unknown. The V gene is TRBV6-2 or TRBV6-3, the J gene TRBJ1-5; D gene ambiguous. The origin of this receptor is a female donor with papillary thyroid cancer or a benign thyroid nodule (not recorded which). Some clones in this sample may be carry-over from other donors' samples. Sequenced: tumor tissue. The DNA for the CDR3 is TGTGCCAGCAGTTACTCGGACAATCAGCCCCAGCATTTT. Its translation: CASSYSDNQPQHF.